This entry is about one TCR beta chain. Losses at the gene ends were 4 bases for V and 5 bases for J; bases not matched to a gene: 10. CDR3 length equals 16 residues. Per germline, CDR1 SEHNR and CDR2 FQNEAQ (reference sequence). TCRdb's table, derived via immunoSEQ multiplex PCR, lists solely in-frame clones and lacks some. The profile covers some 97,000 clones, with more than 85% appearing a single time and 0.85% to 1% taken by the ten largest. This specimen belongs to a study of blood T cell repertoires in COVID-19. The TCR sequence derives from a man between 60 and 75 years old with acute or convalescent COVID-19. The sequencing sample was made of peripheral blood. This chain links TRBV7-9 with TRBJ1-4; 7 bases are shared with TRBD1. CDR3 residues: CASSSQGGQSNEKLFF. CDR3 bases: TGTGCCAGCAGCTCCCAAGGGGGACAGTCGAATGAAAAACTGTTTTTT.